The 15 T cell receptor beta chains listed next were all sequenced from one sample in a study of Graves' ophthalmopathy and Graves' hyperthyroidism. RNA transcripts served as template for amplifying TCR beta CDR3 sequences. Second-round multiplex PCR came after first-round RT-PCR with HTBI primers. TCRdb called the multiplex PCR reads again in MiXCR, with one record for every CDR3 protein. The sample has almost 750,000 distinct CDR3 sequences; 35% to 50% are singletons. The sequencing sample was made of peripheral blood. The receptors were gathered from an adult man with Graves' ophthalmopathy.

As concerns this clonotype: One base away lies a much larger clone, so this may be a sequencing read error. The J gene is TRBJ1-6, the V gene TRBV11-1; TRBD1 matches 8 bases. CDR1 is SGHAT, CDR2 FQDESV, per germline (reference sequence). The CDR3 extends over 15 amino acids. The CDR3 region has the DNA TGTGTCAGCAGCAAGACAGGGGTTTATAATTCACCCCTCCACTTT. Its protein is CVSSKTGVYNSPLHF.

This clonotype was counted between two and nine times. V usage is TRBV25-1 and J usage is TRBJ2-2; D remains unclear. Germline loops: CDR1 MGHDK, CDR2 SYGVNS. CDR3 length equals 12 residues. Trimming stripped 8 bases from V and 6 bases from J, with 10 bases between. This chain's CDR3 is CASQDLAGELFF. CDR3 bases: TGTGCCAGCCAAGATTTGGCCGGGGAGCTGTTTTTT.

The DNA of the CDR3 is TGTGCCAGCAGTTTAGGACAGAGGCTGAACACTGAAGCTTTCTTT. Translation gives CASSLGQRLNTEAFF. The V call is TRBV9, the J call TRBJ1-1, with D maybe TRBD1 (6 bases). V was shortened by 5 bases and J by 0 bases, with 14 bases between the two germline ends. Germline V gene sequence: CDR1 SGDLS, CDR2 YYNGEE. The CDR3 length is 15 residues. Drawing the rest from reference TRBV9 and TRBJ1-1, the complete variable domain is DSGVTQTPKHLITATGQRVTLRCSPRSGDLSVYWYQQSLDQGLQFLIQYYNGEERAKGNILERFSAQQFPDLHSELNLSSLELGDSALYFCASSLGQRLNTEAFFGQGTRLTVV.

This sequence joins TRBV20-1 and TRBJ2-5; tentatively, D is TRBD1 (6 bases). Germline V gene data show CDR1 as DFQATT and CDR2 as SNEGSKA (reference sequence). Trimming removed 4 bases at V and 4 bases at J, with 16 bases between. The CDR3 contains 14 residues. CDR3 DNA sequence: TGCAGTGCTAATCGACAGGCCGGAGGAGAGACCCAGTACTTC. This encodes CSANRQAGGETQYF.

This clonotype was seen just once. This chain links TRBV2 with TRBJ2-7; 7 nucleotides line up with TRBD2. Per germline, CDR1 SNHLY and CDR2 FYNNEI. Unmatched junction bases numbered 10, after V lost 8 bases and J lost 3 bases. This CDR3 contains 14 residues. CDR3 nucleotide sequence: TGTGCCAGCTCACCTGACGCTAGCGGCTACGAGCAGTACTTC. Protein sequence: CASSPDASGYEQYF.

This clonotype has more than one count but fewer than ten. The chain links TRBV4-1 to TRBJ2-7; D might be TRBD1 (6 bases). The CDR3 loop spans 15 amino acids. Trimming cost V 1 base and J 3 bases, with 13 bases left between them. In germline, CDR1 is MGHRA, CDR2 YSYEKL. The CDR3: CASSQGTGNVYEQYF. The CDR3 DNA sequence: TGCGCCAGCAGCCAAGGCACAGGGAACGTCTACGAGCAGTACTTC.

This clonotype was seen more than once but under ten times. The chain couples TRBV2 to TRBJ2-5, with TRBD1 matching over 7 bases. CDR1 SNHLY and CDR2 FYNNEI come from the germline V gene. J was trimmed by 4 bases and V by 8 bases; bases with no gene match: 7. The CDR3 runs to 13 residues. Written as DNA, the CDR3 is TGTGCCAGCGTAAGACAGGGCGGAGAGACCCAGTACTTC. Amino acids: CASVRQGGETQYF.

This clonotype occurred a few times. Mismatch with germline at one junction end may stem from a read error. This chain connects TRBV10-2 to TRBJ1-1; possible D gene TRBD1, 5 bases. CDR1 and CDR2 (germline): WSHSY, SAAADI. This CDR3 contains 14 residues. Here the CDR3 reads CASSLTHGGTEAFF. In nucleotides, the CDR3 is TGTGCCAGCAGTTTAACTCACGGGGGCACTGAAGCTTTCTTT.

This clonotype has only a few counts. V usage is TRBV2 and J usage is TRBJ1-1; D remains ambiguous. This CDR3 region has 15 residues. Germline V gene data show CDR1 as SNHLY and CDR2 as FYNNEI. Trimming took off 2 bases at V and 0 bases at J, with 10 bases between the two ends. The CDR3 bases are TGTGCCAGCAGTGAAATGACAACAATGAACACTGAAGCTTTCTTT. Protein: CASSEMTTMNTEAFF.

The table lists this clonotype with a few counts. The V and J genes are TRBV19 and TRBJ1-3, with D tentatively TRBD1 (5 bases). Germline lookup yields CDR1 LNHDA and CDR2 SQIVND (reference sequence). Trimming shortened V by 8 bases and J by 0 bases, and 14 bases separated the two germline ends. The CDR3 covers 15 residues. The DNA for the CDR3 is TGTGCCAGTGGGGACCGTACTGGCTCTGGAAACACCATATATTTT. The encoded protein is CASGDRTGSGNTIYF.

This clonotype has a count of ten or more. J is TRBJ2-5 and V is TRBV7-9, with TRBD1 identical over 8 bases. Germline CDR1 is SEHNR and CDR2 is FQNEAQ (reference sequence). V lost 4 bases to trimming and J lost 5 bases; unmatched junction nucleotides: 12. The CDR3 sequence is 16 residues long. The DNA of the CDR3 is TGTGCCAGCAGCTCGTCGACAGGGGAAACGGAGGAGACCCAGTACTTC. Translating gives CASSSSTGETEETQYF.

This clonotype was recorded at least ten times. The CDR3 loop reads CATSDPKTSGSSSGANVLTF. The DNA for the CDR3 is TGTGCCACCAGTGATCCGAAAACTAGCGGGAGTAGCTCTGGGGCCAACGTCCTGACTTTC. This sequence joins TRBV24-1 and TRBJ2-6; 11 bases line up with TRBD2. Germline values: CDR1 KGHDR, CDR2 SFDVKD. CDR3 length: 20 amino acids. V lost 3 bases and J lost 0; bases outside the gene matches: 9.

The rearrangement joins TRBV25-1 to TRBJ2-2; the D gene is possibly TRBD2 (6 bases). Germline CDR1 MGHDK, CDR2 SYGVNS. CDR3 length equals 17 residues. Deletions cut 6 bases from V and 0 bases from J, with 17 bases between. CDR3 in amino acids: CASSLRGGAANTGELFF. The DNA of the CDR3 is TGTGCCAGCAGCTTGCGAGGCGGGGCGGCGAACACCGGGGAGCTGTTTTTT.

The chain couples TRBV29-1 to TRBJ1-6; tentatively, D is TRBD1 (5 bases). The CDR3 runs 14 residues. Trimming took off 5 bases at V and 9 bases at J, with 17 bases between the two ends. Germline values: CDR1 SQVTM, CDR2 ANQGSEA. DNA for the CDR3: TGCAGCGTTAGGTCGGGGCCCCTTTCTTCACCCCTCCACTTT. Translated: CSVRSGPLSSPLHF.

This clonotype was detected once. The rearrangement uses TRBV9 and TRBJ1-6; D not certain. The germline V gene has CDR1 SGDLS and CDR2 YYNGEE. V was trimmed by 4 bases and J by 11 bases, leaving 10 bases between them. This CDR3 comprises 12 residues. The CDR3 DNA follows: TGTGCCAGCAGCCGAGTAGGTCCACCCCTCCACTTT. It yields the protein CASSRVGPPLHF. The whole variable domain, remainder taken from reference TRBV9 and TRBJ1-6, is DSGVTQTPKHLITATGQRVTLRCSPRSGDLSVYWYQQSLDQGLQFLIQYYNGEERAKGNILERFSAQQFPDLHSELNLSSLELGDSALYFCASSRVGPPLHFGNGTRLTVT.